Listed here is a single T cell receptor (beta chain). The antigen this receptor binds is unknown. The sample belongs to a study of T cells expressing NK-cell markers (TCRdb year 2020). About the full investigation: TCR beta-chain repertoires were profiled in sorted CD3+CD56+NKG2C+, CD3+CD56+NKG2C- and CD3+CD56-NKG2C+ T-cell subsets from about 8 donors. Among the eight sequenced donors, seven were HCMV-seropositive and one was HCMV-seronegative. The study sequenced eight donors, all healthy volunteers chosen at random: three men and five women. The libraries were sequenced on Illumina HiSeq 2000/2500, MiSeq or NextSeq, producing 2 x 150 bp reads. Study-level results and caveats: In several donors, the dominant CD3+CD56+NKG2C+ clonotypes were among the top 10 CD8+ clonotypes and accounted for roughly 1.0-7.5% of CD8+ T cells. It remained unclear whether the expanded NKG2C-expressing T cell clones were specific for HCMV antigens. Those dominant clonotypes were again the most abundant among CD3+CD56-NKG2C+ cells in several donors, at about 25-60.1%.

From the cysteine up to the phenylalanine, the CDR3 has a length of 15 residues. Nucleotide data are not available. A commercial ELISA kit detecting HCMV-specific IgG in serum was used to determine HCMV serostatus. Ficoll density gradient centrifugation was used to isolate peripheral blood mononuclear cells from blood. TCRdb names Illumina HiSeq 2000 as the instrument used. TCR beta cDNA libraries were prepared using 5'RACE template switching, which introduced a universal primer site and unique molecular identifiers. Priming for cDNA synthesis came from the TCR beta constant segment, and two successive PCR amplification steps followed. The authors processed their data as follows. MIGEC handled demultiplexing of the reads and grouping by UMI, while MiTCR was used to assemble and quantify clonotypes. To exclude erroneous sequences, any TCR cDNA sequence not supported by at least two reads was discarded. Downstream repertoire analysis used the tcR package, and clonotypes were matched across fractions by CDR3 nucleotide sequence plus V segment. VDJmatch was used to annotate antigen specificity against VDJdb, with one amino acid substitution allowed in CDR3. TCRdb reprocessed the reads, so every CDR3 protein sequence counts as one entry and DNA is not shown. TCRdb's processing, not the authors', yielded these V and J calls. The table held for this sample gives approximately 550,000 distinct CDR3 sequences. The top ten clones comprise roughly 3.6% of the sample.

This receptor chain uses TRBV12-3 or TRBV12-4 and TRBJ2-1; TCRdb picks TRBD1, but there is no DNA to check that call. The clonotype originates from a man aged 18-30 years in good health. Donor details come from another sample of the same person, matched by shared clones. The sequencing sample was made of blood T cells: a sorted CD56 or NKG2C T cell subset, CD4+ or CD8+ T cells, or bulk PBMC T cells (not recorded which). The CDR3 region has the sequence CASSLTPTTYNEQFF.